Each of the 9 T cell receptor beta chains below was sequenced from the same sample in a study of T cells after yellow fever vaccination. Using its own MiXCR run on the 5' RACE reads, TCRdb lists one record per CDR3 protein. Among hundreds of thousands of distinct CDR3 sequences listed, roughly 8.3% were seen once. The source was PBMCs, collected roughly 45 days after the first yellow fever vaccination. The receptors stem from a man younger than 35 who received the YFV17D yellow fever vaccine.

V and J are TRBV12-3 or TRBV12-4 and TRBJ2-7, with 8 bases lining up with TRBD1. The V segment lost 7 bases and the J segment 7 bases; nucleotides outside the gene matches: 9. The CDR3 is 13 amino acids. The CDR3 nucleotides read TGTGCCAGCAACCCGACAGGGGCAAGGGAGCAGTACTTC. Protein: CASNPTGAREQYF.

The sample holds many counts of this clonotype. The CDR3 bases are TGCGCCAGCAGCTTGGCGGGCTACTATAATTCACCCCTCCACTTT. It yields the protein CASSLAGYYNSPLHF. This chain joins TRBV5-1 and TRBJ1-6, with D uncertain. The V end was cut by 0 bases, the J end by 3 bases, with 7 bases between. Germline V gene lookup returns CDR1 SGHRS and CDR2 YFSETQ. This CDR3 region has 15 residues. The full variable domain, with the rest looked up from reference TRBV5-1 and TRBJ1-6, is KAGVTQTPRYLIKTRGQQVTLSCSPISGHRSVSWYQQTPGQGLQFLFEYFSETQRNKGNFPGRFSGRQFSNSRSEMNVSTLELGDSALYLCASSLAGYYNSPLHFGNGTRLTVT.

This clonotype was recorded a few times. The V and J genes are TRBV3-1 and TRBJ1-2; D remains ambiguous. The length of the CDR3 is 12 residues. Trimming shortened V by 3 bases and J by 9 bases, and 11 bases separated the two germline ends. Germline assignment: CDR1 LGHDT and CDR2 YNNKEL (reference sequence). This CDR3 is CASSQATQSYTF. As DNA, the CDR3 is TGTGCCAGCAGCCAGGCCACCCAAAGCTACACCTTC.

This clonotype has only a few counts. The chain carries TRBV7-6 and TRBJ2-7; D possibly corresponds to TRBD1 (6 bases). CDR3 size: 14 residues. Germline V gene data show CDR1 as SGHVS and CDR2 as FNYEAQ. Trimming removed 2 bases from V and 6 bases from J, with 14 bases in between. CDR3 sequence reads: CASSLMTGRGEQYV. CDR3 DNA: TGTGCCAGCAGCTTAATGACAGGTCGTGGCGAGCAGTACGTC.

This clonotype was counted a few times. The chain employs TRBV4-3 and TRBJ1-6, with TRBD1 matching over 9 bases. J gave up 7 bases and V 7 bases, and 8 bases lay outside the gene matches. The CDR3 has 15 amino acids. Germline V gene lookup returns CDR1 LGHNA and CDR2 YSLEER. CDR3 sequence reads: CASTSDRGNNSPLHF. CDR3 DNA sequence: TGCGCCAGCACTTCGGACAGGGGCAACAATTCACCCCTCCACTTT.

The chain is built from TRBV11-2 and TRBJ2-2; 13 bases fit TRBD2. Germline-derived CDR1 and CDR2 are SGHAT and FQNNGV. Germline trimming cut 5 bases from V and 6 bases from J; bases unmatched to any gene: 12. This CDR3 contains 18 residues. The CDR3 coding sequence is TGTGCCAGCAGCCGACCCCAACTAGCGGGGGGGCGCTCCGGGGAGCTGTTTTTT. Translation: CASSRPQLAGGRSGELFF.

This clonotype was found a few times. The J gene is TRBJ1-4, the V gene TRBV20-1; possible D gene TRBD1, 5 bases. CDR3 length: 15 amino acids. Trimming pared 3 bases from V and 4 bases from J, leaving 15 bases between. Germline lookup yields CDR1 DFQATT and CDR2 SNEGSKA (reference sequence). The CDR3 here is CSARQEGRGNEKLFF. The CDR3 DNA reads as TGCAGTGCTAGGCAAGAGGGGAGAGGTAATGAAAAACTGTTTTTT.

The rearrangement joins TRBV20-1 to TRBJ2-6, with D uncertain. Germline assignment: CDR1 DFQATT and CDR2 SNEGSKA (reference sequence). With 0 bases removed from V and 11 bases from J, the gap between germline ends came to 14 bases. The CDR3 contains 14 residues. CDR3 protein: CSARDQSSSDVLTF. In nucleotides, the CDR3 is TGCAGTGCTAGAGATCAGAGCTCATCGGACGTCCTGACTTTC.

This clonotype appeared a few times. The rearrangement uses TRBV20-1 and TRBJ2-1; 11 positions match TRBD2. V dropped 0 bases and J dropped 6; count of bases not matched to a gene: 4. The CDR3 covers 15 residues. Germline-derived CDR1 and CDR2 are DFQATT and SNEGSKA (reference sequence). This CDR3 is CSARDYLAGGNEQFF. The CDR3, as DNA: TGCAGTGCTAGAGATTACCTAGCGGGGGGCAATGAGCAGTTCTTC.